Given below is one TCR beta chain in context. The antigen is undetermined. This entry belongs to a study of a mutant IDH1 vaccine in newly diagnosed glioma. Across the whole study: Treated individuals were around 62% male and about 40% female, averaging about 40 years of age. Beforehand, treatment had been radiotherapy, temozolomide, or both; the majority received both.

Specified time point: baseline, week 1 (first vaccination visit). The sample's treatment: pre-vaccination baseline after standard-of-care therapy. Each tumor in the donors was a new WHO grade 3 or 4 astrocytoma, IDH1-mutant and ATRX-lost. V was cut by 6 bases and J by 6 bases, with 18 bases left in between. The CDR3 length is 15 residues. Per the germline V gene, CDR1 is MNHEY and CDR2 is SVGAGI. General study results and limits: Any relationship between pseudoprogression and changes in top peripheral T cell clonotypes seemed absent.

The data were produced by immunoSEQ multiplex PCR, yet TCRdb's version contains in-frame clones alone and is incomplete. The repertoire holds roughly 70,000 clones, about 86% seen once, with approximately 2.6% in the top ten. The V and J genes are TRBV6-5 and TRBJ1-5; D is ambiguous. The clonotype originates from a young man with glioma. The specimen was PBMCs, collected from a glioma patient treated with radiotherapy, temozolomide or both. The CDR3 is CASSPRRVFGQPQHF. The CDR3 coding sequence is TGTGCCAGCAGCCCCCGGAGGGTTTTTGGTCAGCCCCAGCATTTT.